Listed below are T cell receptor beta chains from one sample, sequenced in a study of spatial heterogeneity in lung cancer. TCRdb passed the 5' RACE reads through MiXCR, listing each CDR3 protein once. In the table there are about 15,000 distinct CDR3 sequences, 19% of which are singletons. The sequenced sample was PBMCs, obtained at follow-up. The receptors originated from a male donor with early-stage non-small cell lung cancer. CDR3s include the opening cysteine and the closing phenylalanine or tryptophan. Fields, in order: clone size, J gene, V gene, D gene, CDR3 protein, CDR3 DNA. The D gene is left open where the match is weak. Clone size is stated in some rows and not others, as once, few, many or a class when expanded.

NA	TRBJ1-4	TRBV30	NA	CAWSVDGRGHRPFLFF	TGTGCCTGGAGTGTGGACGGCCGGGGACATCGACCATTCCTGTTTTTT
few	TRBJ1-2	TRBV3-1	NA	CASSQVRVGGYTF	TGTGCCAGCAGCCAAGTCAGGGTGGGTGGCTACACCTTC
many	TRBJ2-3	TRBV5-5	NA	CASLRLNSKDTQYF	TGTGCCAGCCTTCGGTTGAATTCCAAAGATACGCAGTATTTT
few	TRBJ1-2	TRBV20-1	NA	CSARETANYGYTF	TGCAGTGCTAGAGAGACAGCTAACTATGGCTACACCTTC
few	TRBJ2-3	TRBV9	NA	CASSVSGGHSTDTQYF	TGTGCCAGCAGCGTATCTGGGGGGCACTCCACAGATACGCAGTATTTT
NA	TRBJ2-1	TRBV5-4	NA	CASSLDRVGEQFF	TGTGCCAGCAGCTTGGACAGGGTAGGTGAGCAGTTCTTC
NA	TRBJ1-6	TRBV6-2/TRBV6-3	TRBD1	CASSVGGQGVSPLHF	TGTGCCAGCAGTGTCGGAGGACAGGGTGTATCACCCCTCCACTTT
many	TRBJ1-6	TRBV10-3	NA	CAISGLAADSPLHF	TGTGCCATCAGTGGCCTCGCAGCCGATTCACCCCTCCACTTT
NA	TRBJ1-5	TRBV19	TRBD1	CASSWQGVSNQPQHF	TGTGCCAGTAGTTGGCAGGGGGTTAGCAATCAGCCCCAGCATTTT
many	TRBJ1-2	TRBV6-1	TRBD1	CASSRDREDPYGYTF	TGTGCCAGCAGCCGGGACAGGGAAGATCCCTATGGCTACACCTTC
many	TRBJ1-2	TRBV29-1	NA	CSVSGEAGYTF	TGCAGCGTCTCAGGGGAGGCTGGCTACACCTTC
many	TRBJ2-3	TRBV5-4	TRBD2	CASSLYSGGGTDTQYF	TGTGCCAGCAGCTTGTACTCGGGGGGGGGCACAGATACGCAGTATTTT
many	TRBJ1-3	TRBV5-4	NA	CASSRGMGAGNTIYF	TGTGCCAGCAGCCGGGGTATGGGGGCTGGAAACACCATATATTTT
NA	TRBJ2-3	TRBV6-2/TRBV6-3	NA	CASEVAQGNTDTQYF	TGTGCCAGCGAAGTAGCCCAGGGTAACACAGATACGCAGTATTTT
NA	TRBJ2-3	TRBV2	NA	CASRAVQLDTQYF	TGTGCCAGCAGAGCGGTTCAGTTGGATACGCAGTATTTT
few	TRBJ1-1	TRBV3-1	NA	CASSPSASEAFF	TGTGCCAGCAGTCCATCGGCCAGTGAAGCTTTCTTT
few	TRBJ1-6	TRBV6-1	NA	CASTGGLYNSPLHF	TGTGCCAGCACGGGGGGACTCTATAATTCACCCCTCCACTTT
many	TRBJ1-2	TRBV27	TRBD1	CASSLSGGYGYTF	TGTGCCAGCAGTTTGTCAGGGGGCTATGGCTACACCTTC
NA	TRBJ1-5	TRBV18	NA	CASSPLLAGGENQPQHF	TGTGCCAGCTCACCGTTGCTGGCAGGAGGGGAAAATCAGCCCCAGCATTTT
NA	TRBJ2-3	TRBV11-2	NA	CASSGTPGEPQYF	TGTGCCAGCAGCGGAACACCGGGAGAACCGCAGTATTTT
many	TRBJ2-5	TRBV5-1	NA	CASSLDLRTQYF	TGCGCCAGCAGCTTGGACCTTAGGACCCAGTACTTC
NA	TRBJ2-3	TRBV19	TRBD1	CASSTRTGGGLSTDTQYF	TGTGCCAGTAGTACTCGGACAGGGGGAGGGTTAAGCACAGATACGCAGTATTTT
NA	TRBJ2-5	TRBV20-1	TRBD2	CSARNSGGGGETQYF	TGCAGTGCTAGAAATAGCGGGGGGGGCGGAGAGACCCAGTACTTC
NA	TRBJ2-7	TRBV5-1	TRBD1	CASSFADRGREQYF	TGCGCCAGCAGCTTTGCGGACAGGGGTCGGGAGCAGTACTTC
many	TRBJ1-2	TRBV19	NA	CASSLGQSPPVYGYTF	TGTGCCAGTAGTTTGGGTCAGAGTCCACCGGTCTATGGCTACACCTTC
few	TRBJ1-4	TRBV27	TRBD1	CASRRGTGFEKLFF	TGTGCCAGCAGGCGGGGGACAGGATTCGAAAAACTGTTTTTT
medium-sized	TRBJ1-4	TRBV14	TRBD1	CASSQRPKGQGNEKLFF	TGTGCCAGCAGCCAACGGCCCAAGGGACAGGGGAATGAAAAACTGTTTTTT
NA	TRBJ1-1	TRBV7-2	NA	CASSQLLRDTEAFF	TGTGCCAGCAGCCAATTATTAAGGGACACTGAAGCTTTCTTT
few	TRBJ2-7	TRBV7-9	NA	CASSFENSYEQYF	TGTGCCAGCAGCTTCGAAAACTCCTACGAGCAGTACTTC
few	TRBJ1-2	TRBV20-1	NA	CSALQGVVGYTF	TGCAGTGCCTTACAGGGCGTCGTCGGCTACACCTTC
medium-sized	TRBJ1-2	TRBV7-2	NA	CASSLAGPGGYTF	TGTGCCAGCAGCTTAGCAGGGCCTGGAGGCTACACCTTC
few	TRBJ2-2	TRBV6-5	NA	CASSAMVGQGELFF	TGTGCCAGCAGTGCAATGGTCGGGCAGGGGGAGCTGTTTTTT
NA	TRBJ2-7	TRBV28	TRBD1	CASRQTGHGSNEQYF	TGTGCCAGCAGACAGACAGGGCACGGGTCCAACGAGCAGTACTTC
many	TRBJ2-3	TRBV20-1	TRBD2	CSATWTSGGPTGTDTQYF	TGCAGTGCTACTTGGACTAGCGGGGGTCCAACCGGCACAGATACGCAGTATTTT
many	TRBJ2-2	TRBV29-1	TRBD1	CSVRQGWAGELFF	TGCAGCGTAAGACAGGGGTGGGCCGGGGAGCTGTTTTTT
many	TRBJ2-5	TRBV6-6	NA	CASSGQIQETQYF	TGTGCCAGCAGTGGACAGATTCAAGAGACCCAGTACTTC
medium-sized	TRBJ1-4	TRBV5-6	NA	CASSLADEKLFF	TGTGCCAGCAGCTTGGCCGATGAAAAACTGTTTTTT
NA	TRBJ2-7	TRBV6-5	TRBD2	CASRFSGEYEQYF	TGTGCCAGCAGGTTTAGCGGGGAGTACGAGCAGTACTTC